A single sample gave rise to the 26 T cell receptor beta chains below, sequenced in a study of Ad26.COV2.S vaccination and SARS-CoV-2 variants. Treatment indicated: some 20 received Ad26.COV2.S at low or high dose, single or two shots; 5 received placebo; per-sample allocation not given. The samples date from day 63 after the first vaccine or placebo injection. Profiled with immunoSEQ multiplex PCR; TCRdb holds only in-frame clones, not every one. The data show 360,000 or so clones, about 88% seen once. The sample was peripheral blood, taken in a trial of Ad26.COV2.S vaccine versus placebo. The receptor set was obtained from a person aged 18-60 years who received the Ad26.COV2.S COVID-19 vaccine or a placebo.

J is TRBJ2-3 and V is TRBV28; 9 bases are shared with TRBD2. This CDR3 is built from 13 residues. With 6 bases clipped from V and 4 bases from J, the junction kept 2 bases outside the gene matches. CDR1 is MDHEN and CDR2 is SYDVKM in the germline V gene. Here the CDR3 DNA reads TGTGCCAGCAGCGGCGGGGGGGCAGATACGCAGTATTTT. It specifies CASSGGGADTQYF. Complete variable domain (other parts from reference TRBV28 and TRBJ2-3): DVKVTQSSRYLVKRTGEKVFLECVQDMDHENMFWYRQDPGLGLRLIYFSYDVKMKEKGDIPEGYSVSREKKERFSLILESASTNQTSMYLCASSGGGADTQYFGPGTRLTVL.

CDR3 loop: CASSQEGVGGQPQHF. For the CDR3, the DNA is TGTGCCAGCAGCCAAGAGGGGGTTGGCGGTCAGCCCCAGCATTTT. The chain links TRBV4-2 to TRBJ1-5; D may be TRBD1 (5 bases). This CDR3 has 15 residues. The germline CDR1 and CDR2 sequences are LGHNA and YNFKEQ. V lost 0 bases to trimming and J lost 6 bases, with 12 bases between them.

A note on this clone: This CDR3 is also generated by other DNA sequences in the sample. The chain is built from TRBV19 and TRBJ2-7; no clear D. The germline V and J ends were trimmed by 5 bases and 3 bases, with 5 bases remaining between them. Germline V gene sequence: CDR1 LNHDA, CDR2 SQIVND (reference sequence). The CDR3 totals 11 residues. CDR3 sequence reads: CASSSSYEQYF. Here the CDR3 DNA reads TGTGCCAGTAGTTCTAGCTACGAGCAGTACTTC.

The J gene is TRBJ2-2, the V gene TRBV19; 11 bases are shared with TRBD2. This CDR3 has 15 amino acids. Trimming took 4 bases from V and 5 from J; bases not matched to a gene: 3. Germline V gene lookup returns CDR1 LNHDA and CDR2 SQIVND (reference sequence). The CDR3: CASSTASGGTGELFF. CDR3 in DNA: TGTGCCAGTAGTACGGCTAGCGGGGGGACCGGGGAGCTGTTTTTT.

The V and J genes are TRBV7-9 and TRBJ2-7, with 9 bases matching TRBD1. CDR3 size: 15 residues. V dropped 2 bases and J dropped 5; count of bases not matched to a gene: 7. CDR1 is SEHNR and CDR2 is FQNEAQ in the germline V gene (reference sequence). The CDR3 region is CASSLFGTGLDEQYF. The CDR3 DNA reads as TGTGCCAGCAGCTTATTCGGGACAGGGCTCGACGAGCAGTACTTC.

V usage is TRBV5-1 and J usage is TRBJ2-6; 9 bases fit TRBD1. This CDR3 has 15 residues. Trimming cost V 3 bases and J 9 bases; bases outside gene matches: 7. Germline assignment: CDR1 SGHRS and CDR2 YFSETQ. Here the CDR3 DNA reads TGCGCCAGCAGCTCGGGGACAGGGCTGCGCAACGTCCTGACTTTC. Translated, it gives CASSSGTGLRNVLTF.

The chain combines TRBV3-1 (or the pseudogene TRBV3-2) with TRBJ2-2; D is ambiguous. The ends were cut back, 4 bases at V and 3 bases at J, with 12 bases in the middle. The germline gives CDR1 LGHDT, CDR2 YNNKEL (reference sequence). This CDR3 comprises 15 residues. CDR3 sequence: CASSPPGRDTGELFF. The DNA of the CDR3 is TGTGCCAGCAGCCCCCCCGGAAGGGACACCGGGGAGCTGTTTTTT.

This chain connects TRBV28 to TRBJ1-1; no definite D call. V lost 3 bases and J lost 0, with 5 bases in between. Per the germline V gene, CDR1 is MDHEN and CDR2 is SYDVKM. The CDR3 covers 13 residues. This CDR3 reads CASSFALNTEAFF. CDR3 in DNA: TGTGCCAGCAGTTTTGCGTTGAACACTGAAGCTTTCTTT.

This rearrangement joins TRBV24-1 to TRBJ2-2; tentative D call: TRBD1 (6 bases). The germline gives CDR1 KGHDR, CDR2 SFDVKD. V was shortened by 9 bases and J by 7 bases, with 11 bases between the two germline ends. CDR3 size: 12 residues. The CDR3 nucleotides read TGTGCCACCCAGCTAGGGGGCGGGGAGCTGTTTTTT. Encoded protein: CATQLGGGELFF.

The V and J genes are TRBV6-2 or TRBV6-3 and TRBJ2-7; no clear D. CDR3 length equals 11 residues. V shed 6 bases and J shed 4 bases, with 7 bases lying between them. Germline V gene lookup returns CDR1 MNHEY and CDR2 SVGEGT. The CDR3, as DNA: TGTGCCAGCAGCCTAATATACGAGCAGTACTTC. Encoded protein: CASSLIYEQYF.

J is TRBJ2-2 and V is TRBV12-5; 10 bases are a match to TRBD2. The CDR3 has 19 amino acids. Germline CDR1 and CDR2: LGHNT and FRNRAP. V dropped 1 base and J dropped 1; count of bases not matched to a gene: 9. The CDR3 region has the DNA TGTGCTAGTGGTTTGGCTCCCTTCTCTAGCGGGGGGAACACCGGGGAGCTGTTTTTT. Protein: CASGLAPFSSGGNTGELFF.

This chain joins TRBV21-1 and TRBJ1-2; the table's D call TRBD1 went unverified against the DNA. TRBV21-1 constitutes a pseudogene. The CDR3 spans 15 residues. Written as DNA, the CDR3 is TGTGCCAGCAGCAAACAGGGGGCGGGAAACTATGGCTACACCTTC. It encodes CASSKQGAGNYGYTF.

The chain is built from TRBV11-2 and TRBJ2-1; TRBD2 matches at 8 bases. This CDR3 region has 14 residues. V shed 2 bases and J 8 bases; nucleotides not matched to a gene: 5. Germline lookup yields CDR1 SGHAT and CDR2 FQNNGV. The CDR3 protein is CASSLRSRGDEQFF. The DNA for the CDR3 is TGTGCCAGCAGCTTAAGGTCGCGGGGGGATGAGCAGTTCTTC.

This clone was seen only once. The chain couples TRBV7-9 to TRBJ1-1; D call uncertain. Germline CDR1 SEHNR, CDR2 FQNEAQ (reference sequence). V shed 4 bases and J shed 1 base, with 19 bases lying between them. CDR3 length equals 17 residues. CDR3 nucleotides: TGTGCCAGCAGCTACCGACCGGATCCGGGCAGGAACACTGAAGCTTTCTTT. The encoded protein is CASSYRPDPGRNTEAFF. The whole variable domain, filled in from reference TRBV7-9 and TRBJ1-1, reads DTGVSQNPRHKITKRGQNVTFRCDPISEHNRLYWYRQTLGQGPEFLTYFQNEAQLEKSRLLSDRFSAERPKGSFSTLEIQRTEQGDSAMYLCASSYRPDPGRNTEAFFGQGTRLTVV.

The chain recombines TRBV4-1 with TRBJ2-7; D is perhaps TRBD1 or TRBD2 (5 bases each). The CDR3 runs to 16 residues. The germline V and J ends were trimmed by 0 bases and 9 bases, with 21 bases remaining between them. Germline V CDR1 and CDR2: MGHRA, YSYEKL. CDR3 nucleotides: TGCGCCAGCAGCCAAGATCCTGGGACCTCAGCACTGGGGCAGTACTTC. Translation gives CASSQDPGTSALGQYF.

This chain connects TRBV9 to TRBJ2-1; 9 bases are a match to TRBD1. The CDR3 contains 15 residues. V lost 3 bases to trimming and J lost 5 bases; unmatched junction nucleotides: 6. Germline V gene sequence: CDR1 SGDLS, CDR2 YYNGEE. The CDR3 protein is CASSAPGTGNNEQFF. CDR3 DNA sequence: TGTGCCAGCAGCGCCCCTGGGACAGGGAACAATGAGCAGTTCTTC. Filled out from reference TRBV9 and TRBJ2-1, the complete variable domain reads DSGVTQTPKHLITATGQRVTLRCSPRSGDLSVYWYQQSLDQGLQFLIQYYNGEERAKGNILERFSAQQFPDLHSELNLSSLELGDSALYFCASSAPGTGNNEQFFGPGTRLTVL.

The genes are TRBV6-5 and TRBJ2-5; D remains ambiguous. The germline V gene has CDR1 MNHEY and CDR2 SVGAGI. The V end was cut by 8 bases, the J end by 2 bases, with 9 bases between. The CDR3 loop spans 12 amino acids. CDR3 DNA sequence: TGTGCCAGCGGCCGGACGCAAGAGACCCAGTACTTC. Protein product: CASGRTQETQYF.

The rearrangement joins TRBV4-1 to TRBJ2-7; 10 nucleotides agree with TRBD2. Germline CDR1 and CDR2: MGHRA and YSYEKL. The CDR3 contains 15 residues. V trimming: 2 bases; J trimming: 2 bases; junction bases outside the gene matches: 3. The CDR3 nucleotides are TGCGCCAGCAGCCAAACTAGCGGGATCCCCTACGAGCAGTACTTC. Its protein product is CASSQTSGIPYEQYF.

This chain links TRBV7-8 with TRBJ1-1, with 7 bases aligning to TRBD1. V trimming: 1 base; J trimming: 4 bases; junction bases outside the gene matches: 18. CDR1 and CDR2 from the germline V gene are SGHVS and FQNEAQ. This CDR3 is 19 amino acids long. The CDR3 loop is CASSLVWVDRANGVTEAFF. The CDR3 nucleotides read TGTGCCAGCAGCTTAGTGTGGGTAGACAGGGCGAATGGGGTCACTGAAGCTTTCTTT. The variable domain in full, completed from reference TRBV7-8 and TRBJ1-1, reads GAGVSQSPRYKVAKRGQDVALRCDPISGHVSLFWYQQALGQGPEFLTYFQNEAQLDKSGLPSDRFFAERPEGSVSTLKIQRTQQEDSAVYLCASSLVWVDRANGVTEAFFGQGTRLTVV.

The V gene is TRBV30, the J gene TRBJ2-1, with D uncertain. The CDR3 extends over 16 amino acids. V was cut by 0 bases and J by 5 bases, with 17 bases left in between. The germline CDR1 and CDR2 sequences are GTSNPN and SVGIG (reference sequence). For the CDR3, the DNA is TGTGCCTGGAGTGTCTGGCAGGCTGATTGGGACAATGAGCAGTTCTTC. Amino acid sequence: CAWSVWQADWDNEQFF. Full variable domain (remainder filled in from reference TRBV30 and TRBJ2-1): SQTIHQWPATLVQPVGSPLSLECTVEGTSNPNLYWYRQAAGRGLQLLFYSVGIGQISSEVPQNLSASRPQDRQFILSSKKLLLSDSGFYLCAWSVWQADWDNEQFFGPGTRLTVL.

With regard to this clone: The sample carries other DNA sequences with the same CDR3. The chain combines TRBV6-5 with TRBJ1-5; weak D call: TRBD1 (5 bases). The V and J ends lost 9 bases and 0 bases respectively, with 12 bases between them. The CDR3 runs to 14 residues. Germline CDR1 and CDR2: MNHEY and SVGAGI. CDR3 sequence: CASRRDRSNQPQHF. The CDR3 DNA reads TGTGCCAGTCGAAGGGACCGTAGCAATCAGCCCCAGCATTTT.

Remarks on this clone: The identical CDR3 is also encoded by other nucleotide sequences in the sample. The rearrangement joins TRBV7-9 to TRBJ2-1; D is uncertain. Germline lookup yields CDR1 SEHNR and CDR2 FQNEAQ (reference sequence). This CDR3 has 14 residues. V was cut by 2 bases and J by 0 bases, with 5 bases left in between. CDR3: CASSLSSSYNEQFF. CDR3 DNA sequence: TGTGCCAGCAGCTTATCTAGCTCCTACAATGAGCAGTTCTTC.

This chain links TRBV2 with TRBJ2-7, with 7 bases identical to TRBD1. CDR1 SNHLY and CDR2 FYNNEI come from the germline V gene. The CDR3 spans 15 residues. The ends lost 2 bases at V and 3 bases at J; junction bases unmatched: 7. The CDR3 DNA is TGTGCCAGCAGTGAAACCCCACAGGGGAGCTACGAGCAGTACTTC. As protein: CASSETPQGSYEQYF.

The chain uses TRBV28 and TRBJ2-1; the match to TRBD1 covers 10 bases. The CDR3 spans 18 residues. J gave up 2 bases and V 1 base, and 8 bases lay outside the gene matches. CDR1 is MDHEN and CDR2 is SYDVKM in the germline V gene. The CDR3 bases are TGTGCCAGCAGTTTATTCGGTTCTGGGACAGGGGCCTACAATGAGCAGTTCTTC. As protein: CASSLFGSGTGAYNEQFF.

J is TRBJ2-1 and V is TRBV6-1; 10 bases agree with TRBD2. With V trimmed by 2 bases and J by 8 bases, 12 bases remained unmatched. This CDR3 comprises 17 residues. Germline assignment: CDR1 MNHNS and CDR2 SASEGT. CDR3 coding DNA: TGTGCCAGCAGTGAACTTAAGGCTAGCGGGAGAGGGGATGAGCAGTTCTTC. Translated, it gives CASSELKASGRGDEQFF.

V is TRBV15 and J is TRBJ2-3; TRBD2 aligns across 8 bases. The CDR3 runs to 15 residues. Germline V gene sequence: CDR1 LNHNV, CDR2 YYDKDF (reference sequence). Germline trimming cut 3 bases from V and 4 bases from J; bases unmatched to any gene: 6. This CDR3 is CATSSGGGEADTQYF. In DNA form, the CDR3 reads TGTGCCACCAGCAGCGGGGGGGGAGAAGCAGATACGCAGTATTTT.